Listed here are 15 T cell receptor beta chains from one sample, sequenced in a study of OX40 agonist ivuxolimab in advanced cancers. Data came from immunoSEQ multiplex PCR; TCRdb stores just in-frame clones and leaves some out. The table records approximately 100,000 clones, around 90% of them present only once. Specimen: CD4+ or CD8+ T cells sorted from blood, collected in a trial of the OX40 agonist ivuxolimab. All receptors come from an adult with an advanced solid tumor such as melanoma, head and neck, liver or kidney cancer.

V and J are TRBV6-5 and TRBJ1-2; tentatively, D is TRBD1 (6 bases). Germline CDR1 reads MNHEY; CDR2 reads SVGAGI. V shed 4 bases and J shed 7 bases, with 13 bases lying between them. The CDR3 covers 13 residues. CDR3 sequence (DNA): TGTGCCAGCAGTTTTCGGCAGGGGTTTGGCTACACCTTC. Protein: CASSFRQGFGYTF.

This rearrangement joins TRBV6-5 to TRBJ1-4; D gene uncertain. The CDR3 spans 13 residues. The V end lost 1 base, the J end lost 6 bases, and 6 bases lay between the germline ends. The germline CDR1 and CDR2 sequences are MNHEY and SVGAGI. The CDR3 DNA reads as TGTGCCAGCAGTTACTTCAGAGATGAAAAACTGTTTTTT. Amino acids: CASSYFRDEKLFF.

V usage is TRBV5-1 and J usage is TRBJ2-3; D possibly matches TRBD1 or TRBD2 (5 bases each). The CDR3 is 16 amino acids. The V end lost 0 bases, the J end lost 11 bases, and 22 bases lay between the germline ends. Germline lookup yields CDR1 SGHRS and CDR2 YFSETQ. CDR3 nucleotides: TGCGCCAGCAGCTTGGTAGGGGACGGTGCAGGAGGTGGGCAGTATTTT. Translating it yields CASSLVGDGAGGGQYF.

The genes are TRBV7-9 and TRBJ1-2, with unresolved D. Trimming pared 1 base from V and 4 bases from J, leaving 19 bases between. The germline V gene encodes CDR1 SEHNR and CDR2 FQNEAQ (reference sequence). The CDR3 is made up of 17 amino acids. CDR3 in DNA: TGTGCCAGCAGCTTAGGTCCGCAAGAGATGCTCACCTATGGCTACACCTTC. It codes for CASSLGPQEMLTYGYTF.

This chain joins TRBV29-1 and TRBJ1-2; D is uncertain. Germline CDR1 SQVTM, CDR2 ANQGSEA. The CDR3 is 11 amino acids. V shed 0 bases and J shed 12 bases, with 11 bases lying between them. CDR3 DNA sequence: TGCAGCGTTGAAGATTCGGAGGGCAACACCTTC. Its translation is CSVEDSEGNTF. Full variable domain (rest looked up from reference TRBV29-1 and TRBJ1-2): SAVISQKPSRDICQRGTSLTIQCQVDSQVTMMFWYRQQPGQSLTLIATANQGSEATYESGFVIDKFPISRPNLTFSTLTVSNMSPEDSSIYLCSVEDSEGNTFGSGTRLTVV.

The chain carries TRBV11-2 and TRBJ1-4; 8 bases align to TRBD1. Per the germline V gene, CDR1 is SGHAT and CDR2 is FQNNGV. J was trimmed by 7 bases and V by 5 bases; bases with no gene match: 9. This CDR3 region has 15 residues. This CDR3 reads CASSDDRGRGEKLFF. CDR3 DNA: TGTGCCAGCAGCGACGACAGGGGAAGAGGTGAAAAACTGTTTTTT.

The CDR3: CASNPGGYEQYF. The DNA of the CDR3 is TGTGCCAGCAATCCAGGGGGGTACGAGCAGTACTTC. V usage is TRBV2 and J usage is TRBJ2-7; D is possibly TRBD1 (7 bases). Trimming stripped 7 bases from V and 4 bases from J, with 11 bases between. Germline V gene data show CDR1 as SNHLY and CDR2 as FYNNEI. The CDR3 length is 12 residues.

A word on this clone: The final CDR3 position lacks the conserved phenylalanine or tryptophan, pointing to a likely read error. The V call is TRBV5-4, the J call TRBJ1-6, with D possibly being TRBD1 (5 bases). The germline V gene has CDR1 SGHNT and CDR2 YYREEE (reference sequence). The V and J ends lost 0 bases and 5 bases respectively, with 15 bases between them. CDR3 length equals 17 residues. The CDR3 nucleotides read TGTGCCAGCAGCTTGGGGGGACCCCGGTTGAATAATTCACCCCTCCACCTT. Translating gives CASSLGGPRLNNSPLHL.

The chain recombines TRBV5-1 with TRBJ2-7; a possible D gene is TRBD2 (6 bases). This CDR3 has 14 residues. V lost 0 bases and J 5 bases, leaving 12 bases between the germline ends. The V gene's germline CDR1 is SGHRS and CDR2 YFSETQ. CDR3 sequence reads: CASSLGDSSHEQYF. The CDR3 region has the DNA TGCGCCAGCAGCTTGGGGGACTCATCCCACGAGCAGTACTTC.

The rearrangement links TRBV5-5 to TRBJ2-7; weak D call: TRBD1 (5 bases). V gave up 0 bases and J gave up 2 bases, with 15 bases separating them. The CDR3 sequence is 16 residues long. From germline, CDR1 is SGHKS and CDR2 YYEKEE (reference sequence). This chain's CDR3 is CASSLGFAAGTYEQYF. CDR3 bases: TGTGCCAGCAGCTTGGGCTTCGCGGCAGGGACCTACGAGCAGTACTTC. The full variable domain, with the rest looked up from reference TRBV5-5 and TRBJ2-7, is DAGVTQSPTHLIKTRGQQVTLRCSPISGHKSVSWYQQVLGQGPQFIFQYYEKEERGRGNFPDRFSARQFPNYSSELNVNALLLGDSALYLCASSLGFAAGTYEQYFGPGTRLTVT.

V usage is TRBV6-1 and J usage is TRBJ2-7, with D maybe TRBD1 (5 bases). The V gene's germline CDR1 is MNHNS and CDR2 SASEGT. V lost 2 bases and J lost 4, with 21 bases in between. This CDR3 has 17 residues. The CDR3 DNA reads TGTGCCAGCAGTGAACGTTACGGGCCCCCGGACATTTACGAGCAGTACTTC. Translated: CASSERYGPPDIYEQYF.

This chain connects TRBV7-9 to TRBJ1-2; possibly TRBD1 for D (6 bases). Trimming removed 5 bases at V and 6 bases at J, with 10 bases between. The CDR3 covers 12 residues. Germline lookup yields CDR1 SEHNR and CDR2 FQNEAQ (reference sequence). In DNA form, the CDR3 reads TGTGCCAGCAGCGCACAGGGACATGGCTACACCTTC. The encoded protein is CASSAQGHGYTF. Based on the CDR3 plus reference TRBV7-9 and TRBJ1-2, the full variable domain is DTGVSQNPRHKITKRGQNVTFRCDPISEHNRLYWYRQTLGQGPEFLTYFQNEAQLEKSRLLSDRFSAERPKGSFSTLEIQRTEQGDSAMYLCASSAQGHGYTFGSGTRLTVV.

The chain links TRBV11-2 to TRBJ2-7, with D tentatively TRBD1 (6 bases). Trimming took off 5 bases at V and 5 bases at J, with 10 bases between the two ends. Germline V gene data show CDR1 as SGHAT and CDR2 as FQNNGV. This CDR3 is 12 amino acids long. The DNA for the CDR3 is TGTGCCAGCAGCCCCGAGGGGGACGAGCAGTACTTC. Translated, it gives CASSPEGDEQYF.

The V call is TRBV10-3, the J call TRBJ2-5; D tentatively fits TRBD1 or TRBD2 (5 bases each). Between the trimmed V and J ends, which lost 4 bases and 4 bases, there was a span of 16 bases. This CDR3 has 15 residues. The germline V gene encodes CDR1 ENHRY and CDR2 SYGVKD. The CDR3 DNA reads as TGTGCCATCAGTGGGGGGTCAACCGAGGGAGAGACCCAGTACTTC. As protein: CAISGGSTEGETQYF.

The chain recombines TRBV7-2 with TRBJ2-2; D tentatively fits TRBD1 or TRBD2 (5 bases each). V was cut by 2 bases and J by 6 bases, with 13 bases left in between. Germline loops: CDR1 SGHTA, CDR2 FQGNSA. The CDR3 has 15 residues. The CDR3 coding sequence is TGTGCCAGCAGCTTAAGGGCCCAGGGACCCGGGGAGCTGTTTTTT. Translation gives CASSLRAQGPGELFF.